This section outlines one T cell receptor (beta chain) sequence together with its context. Its cognate antigen is unknown. This specimen comes from a study of T-cell memory formation after mild COVID-19. Study conclusions and caveats: CM and EM subsets held most contracting CD4+ clones; EMRA held CD8+ ones.

TCRalpha and TCRbeta libraries used 5'RACE with constant-segment primers and UMIs. A single record per CDR3 protein comes from TCRdb applying MiXCR to the 5' RACE reads. The sample consists of around 450,000 distinct CDR3 sequences, approximately 20% of them appearing once. V shed 4 bases and J shed 3 bases, with 19 bases lying between them. CDR1 is SGHRS, CDR2 YFSETQ, per germline. CDR3 length: 16 amino acids. The TCR comes from an adult woman who had mild COVID-19 (a few samples of this study predate the infection). Cell type and time point are not known. Input material: PBMCs or a T cell subset sorted from them (not recorded which). The chain combines TRBV5-1 with TRBJ2-5, with no clear D. DNA of the CDR3: TGCGCCAGCAGCGGCGTCGGTTTGGAAAGGGAAGAGACCCAGTACTTC. It yields the protein CASSGVGLEREETQYF.